This T cell receptor beta chain was documented in a study of T cell responses to AZD1222 COVID-19 vaccine. Between the trimmed V and J ends, which lost 1 base and 7 bases, there was a span of 10 bases. This CDR3 has 14 amino acids. CDR1 and CDR2 from the germline V gene are SGHAT and FQNNGV. Sequencing was performed with immunoSEQ multiplex PCR; in TCRdb, only in-frame clones are kept and a portion is missing. The data contain some 170,000 clones, 85% to 90% of them singletons. V is TRBV11-2 and J is TRBJ1-4; D is unresolved. The receptor comes from an adult in good health. The starting material was peripheral blood, obtained on day 0 of AZD1222 vaccination. The CDR3 loop reads CASSLAQIGEKLFF. The CDR3 nucleotides are TGTGCCAGCAGCTTAGCCCAGATAGGTGAAAAACTGTTTTTT.